The clone carrying this T cell receptor (beta chain) was observed at least ten times. Its antigen remains unidentified. Germline V gives CDR1 SGHTA, CDR2 FQGNSA. With 7 bases removed from V and 1 base from J, the gap between germline ends came to 5 bases. This CDR3 region has 13 residues. In TCRdb, the reads were re-called with MiXCR into one record per CDR3 protein. Of about 260,000 distinct CDR3 sequences in the sample, 9.1% are singletons; the top ten hold roughly 16%. This sample is drawn from a study of T cell repertoires in cytomegalovirus infection. Looking at the study overall: Carrying CMV and the relevant HLA type showed in public TCR beta signatures. General study findings and limits: Cumulative frequency (of public TCR beta family members) identified carriers of CMV plus the relevant HLA.

The V call is TRBV7-2, the J call TRBJ2-6, with D uncertain. The receptor was isolated from a human donor in good health (CMV status not recorded). Some clones in this sample may be carry-over from other donors' samples. Sequenced: PBMCs. The DNA of the CDR3 is TGTGCCAGCACCGGATCTGGGGCCAACGTCCTGACTTTC. Its protein product is CASTGSGANVLTF.